This entry describes one T cell receptor beta chain. This record comes from a study of blood T cell repertoires in COVID-19. Across the study: T cells, B-cell-depleted T cells, or PBMCs provided the cDNA or gDNA that served as material.

Germline lookup yields CDR1 SGHVS and CDR2 FQNEAQ. The junction had 10 bases not matched to a gene; V was cut back by 4 bases and J by 2 bases. The CDR3 is 17 residues long. As processed by the authors: Quantification of nucleated cells was approximated via reference gene primer amplification. Some clones are missing from TCRdb's copy, which holds only in-frame ones; the method was immunoSEQ multiplex PCR. V, J and clone size reflect that table, while D and trimming were determined from the DNA. The table records some 250,000 clones, about 89% of them present only once. Sequencing input: PBMCs or T cells enriched from blood (not recorded which). The clonotype comes from a human donor in a cohort exposed to, infected with or recovered from COVID-19 (not recorded which). The donor label of this sample is uncertain. The rearrangement joins TRBV7-8 to TRBJ2-3, with 9 nucleotides matching TRBD2. The CDR3 is CASSSNLAGPSTDTQYF. CDR3 DNA sequence: TGTGCCAGCAGCTCAAACCTAGCGGGGCCTTCCACAGATACGCAGTATTTT.